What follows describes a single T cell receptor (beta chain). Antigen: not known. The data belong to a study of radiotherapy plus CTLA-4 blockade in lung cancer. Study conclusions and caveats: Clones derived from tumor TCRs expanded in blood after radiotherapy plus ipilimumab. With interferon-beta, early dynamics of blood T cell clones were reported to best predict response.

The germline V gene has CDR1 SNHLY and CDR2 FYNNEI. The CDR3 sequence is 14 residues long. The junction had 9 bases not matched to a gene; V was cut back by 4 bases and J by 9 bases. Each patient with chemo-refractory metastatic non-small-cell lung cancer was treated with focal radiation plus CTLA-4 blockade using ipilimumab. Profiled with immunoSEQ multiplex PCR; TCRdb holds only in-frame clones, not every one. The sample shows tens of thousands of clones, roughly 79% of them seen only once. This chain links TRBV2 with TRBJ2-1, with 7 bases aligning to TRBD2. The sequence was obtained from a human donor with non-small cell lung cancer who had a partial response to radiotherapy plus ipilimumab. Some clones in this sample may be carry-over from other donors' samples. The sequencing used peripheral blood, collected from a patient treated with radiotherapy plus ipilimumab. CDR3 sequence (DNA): TGTGCCAGCAGTGTGTGGCTAGCGGCTGGTGAGCAGTTCTTC. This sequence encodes CASSVWLAAGEQFF.